These 8 T cell receptor beta chains were all obtained from the same sample, sequenced in a study of response to subunit inactivated influenza vaccine. TCRdb processed the RT-PCR reads anew with MiXCR; each CDR3 protein has one entry. This sample carries around 850,000 distinct CDR3 sequences, approximately 17% of them seen once, and the ten largest clones take about a tenth. Sequenced material: PBMCs from blood, taken roughly 5 days after vaccination. The receptors here all came from a man aged 50-60 years who received an inactivated influenza vaccine.

The V and J genes are TRBV6-2 or TRBV6-3 and TRBJ2-1; 9 nucleotides align to TRBD2. The CDR3 runs to 16 residues. The germline CDR1 and CDR2 sequences are MNHEY and SVGEGT. The V segment lost 6 bases and the J segment 6 bases; nucleotides outside the gene matches: 12. CDR3 residues: CASSPLLREGSNEQFF. The CDR3 nucleotides read TGTGCCAGCAGCCCCTTATTGCGGGAGGGTTCCAATGAGCAGTTCTTC.

The chain joins TRBV9 to TRBJ2-5; D is undetermined. V lost 6 bases and J lost 3, with 12 bases in between. Germline loops: CDR1 SGDLS, CDR2 YYNGEE. The CDR3 has 13 amino acids. The CDR3, as DNA: TGTGCCAGCAAGGCTCGAGACGAAGAGACCCAGTACTTC. It is translated as CASKARDEETQYF.

V and J are TRBV7-6 and TRBJ2-5; D uncertain. The germline CDR1 and CDR2 sequences are SGHVS and FNYEAQ. The CDR3 contains 15 residues. The V gene lost 5 bases and the J gene lost 2 bases, with 15 bases spanning the gap. In DNA form, the CDR3 reads TGTGCCAGCAGCAGATATTCAAGGGAACAAGAGACCCAGTACTTC. This codes for CASSRYSREQETQYF. Together with reference TRBV7-6 and TRBJ2-5, the CDR3 gives the full variable domain: GAGVSQSPRYKVTKRGQDVALRCDPISGHVSLYWYRQALGQGPEFLTYFNYEAQQDKSGLPNDRFSAERPEGSISTLTIQRTEQRDSAMYRCASSRYSREQETQYFGPGTRLLVL.

Only a few counts were recorded for this clonotype. The chain couples TRBV19 to TRBJ1-2; D gene unclear. Germline-derived CDR1 and CDR2 are LNHDA and SQIVND (reference sequence). The CDR3 runs to 15 residues. V lost 1 base, J lost 2 bases, and 11 bases lay in between. The CDR3 DNA reads TGTGCCAGTAGTATAGCGTGGGGAGGAAACTATGGCTACACCTTC. This translates into CASSIAWGGNYGYTF.

The chain combines TRBV29-1 with TRBJ1-1; the D gene is possibly TRBD1 (6 bases). Trimming cost V 4 bases and J 7 bases, with 13 bases left between them. The CDR3 consists of 12 residues. Germline lookup yields CDR1 SQVTM and CDR2 ANQGSEA. The chain's CDR3 is CSVGAGTLEAFF. The CDR3 DNA sequence: TGCAGCGTTGGGGCGGGGACACTTGAAGCTTTCTTT. The whole variable domain, filled in from reference TRBV29-1 and TRBJ1-1, reads SAVISQKPSRDICQRGTSLTIQCQVDSQVTMMFWYRQQPGQSLTLIATANQGSEATYESGFVIDKFPISRPNLTFSTLTVSNMSPEDSSIYLCSVGAGTLEAFFGQGTRLTVV.

The V gene is TRBV7-9, the J gene TRBJ2-3, with 9 bases lining up with TRBD1. Trimming cost V 1 base and J 5 bases; bases outside gene matches: 4. The length of the CDR3 is 15 residues. CDR1 is SEHNR and CDR2 is FQNEAQ in the germline V gene (reference sequence). The chain's CDR3 is CASSLGTGDEDTQYF. CDR3 in DNA: TGTGCCAGCAGCTTAGGGACAGGGGACGAAGATACGCAGTATTTT. Together with reference TRBV7-9 and TRBJ2-3, the CDR3 gives the full variable domain: DTGVSQNPRHKITKRGQNVTFRCDPISEHNRLYWYRQTLGQGPEFLTYFQNEAQLEKSRLLSDRFSAERPKGSFSTLEIQRTEQGDSAMYLCASSLGTGDEDTQYFGPGTRLTVL.

This clonotype was seen a handful of times. J is TRBJ2-5 and V is TRBV20-1, with 9 nucleotides matching TRBD1. Trimming took 7 bases from V and 5 from J; bases not matched to a gene: 11. Germline V gives CDR1 DFQATT, CDR2 SNEGSKA (reference sequence). This CDR3 is built from 14 residues. The DNA for the CDR3 is TGCAGTGTTCCCCTCAGACAGGGGGGGGAGACCCAGTACTTC. Translating it yields CSVPLRQGGETQYF.

This chain connects TRBV20-1 to TRBJ2-7; D gene uncertain. V lost 2 bases and J lost 5, with 19 bases in between. The CDR3 has 15 residues. Germline CDR1 is DFQATT and CDR2 is SNEGSKA (reference sequence). CDR3 region: CSARWFFIGHHEQYF. CDR3 DNA sequence: TGCAGTGCTAGATGGTTTTTCATAGGTCACCACGAGCAGTACTTC.